This T cell receptor beta chain was identified during a study of blood T cell repertoires in COVID-19. Study information: Samples representing acute and convalescent COVID-19 were sourced from the United States, Italy and Spain. PBMCs, B-cell-depleted T cells, or T cells were the source of the cDNA or gDNA that made up the material.

Per the original data handling: Amplification of reference gene primers provided the estimated nucleated cell counts. The repertoire was sequenced with immunoSEQ multiplex PCR; TCRdb's copy has only in-frame clones and lacks some. From that table come the V and J calls and clone size; the DNA was used to work out D and trimming. The repertoire holds under 90,000 clones, with about 73% as singletons. Germline CDR1 and CDR2: MRHNA and SNTAGT. V was pared by 3 bases and J by 0 bases, with 12 bases between. This CDR3 is 15 amino acids long. The source of this sequence is a man aged 50 or older with active or convalescent COVID-19. The sequencing sample was made of peripheral blood. The rearrangement joins TRBV6-4 to TRBJ2-7; D may be TRBD1 (6 bases). For the CDR3, the DNA is TGTGCCAGCAGTGAGCCCAGGGGTTCCTCCTACGAGCAGTACTTC. Protein product: CASSEPRGSSYEQYF.